This T cell receptor beta chain stems from a study of cytomegalovirus exposure and HLA in healthy donors. Whole-study results and caveats: Later analysis identified several of the most significant clusters that appeared linked to common viral pathogens. CMV serostatus was the only recorded immune exposure for donors.

Germline CDR1 is SGHRS and CDR2 is YFSETQ. The CDR3 has 17 amino acids. The V segment lost 4 bases and the J segment 7 bases; nucleotides outside the gene matches: 12. 60 Vbeta and 13 Jbeta primers were used in PCR. Measured with immunoSEQ multiplex PCR; TCRdb has only the in-frame clones, and not every one. The table has tens of thousands of clones, less than 65% seen once. About this clone itself: Its antigen is unidentified.

Input material: PBMCs. The chain recombines TRBV5-1 with TRBJ1-4, with 11 bases lining up with TRBD1. The TCR was taken from a woman aged 30 to 39 in good health and CMV-seronegative. The CDR3 DNA follows: TGCGCCAGCAGCCCGAACCGGGACAGGGGGAGGGGTGAAAAACTGTTTTTT. Protein product: CASSPNRDRGRGEKLFF.